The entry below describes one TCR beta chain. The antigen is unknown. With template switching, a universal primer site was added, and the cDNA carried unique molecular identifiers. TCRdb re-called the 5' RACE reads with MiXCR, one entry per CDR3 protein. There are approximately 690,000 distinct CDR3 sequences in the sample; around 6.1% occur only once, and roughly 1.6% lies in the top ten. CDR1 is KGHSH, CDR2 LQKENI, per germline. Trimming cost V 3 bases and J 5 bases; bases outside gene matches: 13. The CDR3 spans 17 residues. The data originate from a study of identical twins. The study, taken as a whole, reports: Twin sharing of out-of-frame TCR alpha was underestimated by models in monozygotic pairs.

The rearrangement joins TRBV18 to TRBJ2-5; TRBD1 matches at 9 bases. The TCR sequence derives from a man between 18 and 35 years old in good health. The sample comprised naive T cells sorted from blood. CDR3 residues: CASSPLPGTGKTETQYF. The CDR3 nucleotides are TGTGCCAGCTCACCGCTCCCCGGGACAGGGAAGACCGAGACCCAGTACTTC.